The TCR beta chain under discussion was sequenced for a study of T cell repertoires in cytomegalovirus infection. Study-wide background: Public TCR beta signatures indicated both CMV infection and matching HLA type. Study-level findings and limits: Cumulative frequency of public TCR beta families picked out carriers of CMV plus the relevant HLA. Dominant in the ex vivo response were TCR beta clonotypes restricted by HLA-C and specific for CMV.

The CDR3 spans 11 residues. Trimming took off 2 bases at V and 5 bases at J, with 3 bases between the two ends. Germline V lookup: CDR1 SNHLY, CDR2 FYNNEI. MiXCR, applied by TCRdb to the reads, yields one record per CDR3 protein. The sample has about 140,000 distinct CDR3 sequences; about 6.1% are singletons. This clonotype was found many times. No antigen is known for it. The source of this sequence is a human donor in good health (CMV status not recorded). Some clones in this sample may be carry-over from other donors' samples. This chain links TRBV2 with TRBJ1-1; D ambiguous. Sequenced material: PBMCs. Written as DNA, the CDR3 is TGTGCCAGCAGTGAACGAACTGAAGCTTTCTTT. Its protein product is CASSERTEAFF.